The 27 T cell receptor beta chains given below trace back to one sample, sequenced in a study of cytomegalovirus exposure and HLA in healthy donors. 60 Vbeta and 13 Jbeta primers were used in PCR. Method: immunoSEQ multiplex PCR; TCRdb's copy keeps in-frame clones and lacks some. The table records about 130,000 clones, 80% of them present only once. The material sequenced was PBMCs. These receptors all come from a man in his forties in good health and CMV-seronegative.

This chain links TRBV5-4 with TRBJ2-7; 7 bases line up with TRBD1. With 4 bases clipped from V and 3 bases from J, the junction kept 7 bases outside the gene matches. CDR3 length: 14 amino acids. Germline values: CDR1 SGHNT, CDR2 YYREEE (reference sequence). The CDR3 coding sequence is TGTGCCAGCAGCCATCGGCCAGGGGGCTACGAGCAGTACTTC. Translation gives CASSHRPGGYEQYF.

The chain carries TRBV7-9 and TRBJ2-7; D uncertain. CDR1 SEHNR and CDR2 FQNEAQ come from the germline V gene (reference sequence). This CDR3 is built from 12 residues. V lost 6 bases to trimming and J lost 4 bases, with 10 bases between them. The CDR3 loop is CASSDVTYEQYF. DNA for the CDR3: TGTGCCAGCAGTGACGTGACTTACGAGCAGTACTTC.

The V call is TRBV28, the J call TRBJ2-5, with 8 positions matching TRBD1. The CDR3 is 16 residues long. V shed 5 bases and J 5 bases; nucleotides not matched to a gene: 13. CDR1 and CDR2 (germline): MDHEN, SYDVKM. The DNA of the CDR3 is TGTGCCAGCAGTCCGAACCAGGGGGCGCATTATGAGACCCAGTACTTC. It translates to CASSPNQGAHYETQYF.

This clone was seen only a few times. The rearrangement joins TRBV6-1 to TRBJ2-3; a weak D match, TRBD1 (6 bases). The CDR3 runs 17 residues. V was shortened by 3 bases and J by 0 bases, with 16 bases between the two germline ends. The germline CDR1 and CDR2 sequences are MNHNS and SASEGT. The CDR3 DNA reads TGTGCCAGCAGTGATAGGACAGATCTCCTTAGCACAGATACGCAGTATTTT. Residues: CASSDRTDLLSTDTQYF.

The CDR3 protein is CASSLGLAGQGYEQYF. Here the CDR3 DNA reads TGTGCCAGCAGTTTGGGACTAGCGGGACAGGGCTACGAGCAGTACTTC. This chain links TRBV27 with TRBJ2-7; 13 bases match TRBD2. Germline V lookup: CDR1 MNHEY, CDR2 SMNVEV (reference sequence). The CDR3 is 16 residues long. V dropped 3 bases and J dropped 3; count of bases not matched to a gene: 5.

This clone was detected once. V and J are TRBV2 and TRBJ2-5, with 7 bases fitting TRBD1. The CDR3 contains 14 residues. J gave up 2 bases and V 9 bases, and 9 bases lay outside the gene matches. Germline lookup yields CDR1 SNHLY and CDR2 FYNNEI. In DNA, the CDR3 is TGTGCCAGTCTCGGGACAGAAGCTCAAGAGACCCAGTACTTC. It yields the protein CASLGTEAQETQYF.

V and J are TRBV4-1 and TRBJ2-5, with D possibly TRBD1 on 6 matching bases. V lost 2 bases, J lost 2 bases, and 24 bases lay in between. Germline lookup yields CDR1 MGHRA and CDR2 YSYEKL. The CDR3 has 19 residues. The CDR3 DNA reads as TGCGCCAGCAGCCAAAGTCGCCCCACACAGGGCAGGGAGCAAGAGACCCAGTACTTC. Amino acids: CASSQSRPTQGREQETQYF.

The chain combines TRBV28 with TRBJ2-1, with TRBD1 as a possible D gene (6 bases). This CDR3 has 15 amino acids. Trimming stripped 5 bases from V and 3 bases from J, with 14 bases between. In germline, CDR1 is MDHEN, CDR2 SYDVKM. The DNA for the CDR3 is TGTGCCAGCAGTACTAGGGGACAAGTCTACAATGAGCAGTTCTTC. This encodes CASSTRGQVYNEQFF.

The V call is TRBV6-5, the J call TRBJ1-3, with D tentatively TRBD1 (5 bases). CDR3 length equals 15 residues. Germline assignment: CDR1 MNHEY and CDR2 SVGAGI. The V and J ends lost 1 base and 4 bases respectively, with 11 bases between them. CDR3: CASSYWGGGGNTIYF. CDR3 DNA sequence: TGTGCCAGCAGTTACTGGGGGGGAGGGGGAAACACCATATATTTT.

The chain links TRBV5-1 to TRBJ2-5, with 12 bases matching TRBD1. The V gene end was trimmed by 0 bases and the J gene end by 5 bases; junction bases not matched to a gene: 8. The length of the CDR3 is 17 residues. From germline, CDR1 is SGHRS and CDR2 YFSETQ. In nucleotides, the CDR3 is TGCGCCAGCAGCTTGGGGGGACAGGGGGCCTATTTGGAGACCCAGTACTTC. As protein: CASSLGGQGAYLETQYF.

The chain couples TRBV28 to TRBJ1-2; D remains ambiguous. Germline V gene sequence: CDR1 MDHEN, CDR2 SYDVKM. The V end was cut by 4 bases, the J end by 9 bases, with 15 bases between. CDR3 length: 13 amino acids. In DNA form, the CDR3 reads TGTGCCAGCAGTTCTCCTGGAGACCAGAGCTACACCTTC. Its protein product is CASSSPGDQSYTF.

CDR3 loop: CASRRTQAGTSLDTQYF. The CDR3 nucleotides are TGTGCCAGCAGACGTACCCAAGCCGGGACTAGCCTAGATACGCAGTATTTT. The V and J genes are TRBV27 and TRBJ2-3; TRBD2 matches at 9 bases. CDR1 is MNHEY, CDR2 SMNVEV, per germline (reference sequence). Unmatched junction bases numbered 15, after V lost 6 bases and J lost 5 bases. This CDR3 comprises 17 residues.

This chain connects TRBV2 to TRBJ2-1; 8 positions agree with TRBD1. V lost 6 bases and J lost 12; bases outside the gene matches: 13. The germline gives CDR1 SNHLY, CDR2 FYNNEI. CDR3 length equals 14 residues. The CDR3 region is CASSRDRLNSGQFF. Written as DNA, the CDR3 is TGTGCCAGCAGCCGGGACAGGTTAAACTCAGGGCAGTTCTTC.

The chain is built from TRBV7-2 and TRBJ1-6; no clear D gene. The CDR3 consists of 16 residues. Germline CDR1 SGHTA, CDR2 FQGNSA. Trimming pared 3 bases from V and 0 bases from J, leaving 9 bases between. CDR3: CASSLVSSSYNSPLHF. CDR3 DNA sequence: TGTGCCAGCAGCTTGGTCTCGAGCTCCTATAATTCACCCCTCCACTTT. The whole variable domain, filled in from reference TRBV7-2 and TRBJ1-6, reads GAGVSQSPSNKVTEKGKDVELRCDPISGHTALYWYRQSLGQGLEFLIYFQGNSAPDKSGLPSDRFSAERTGGSVSTLTIQRTQQEDSAVYLCASSLVSSSYNSPLHFGNGTRLTVT.

V is TRBV30 and J is TRBJ1-6, with 7 bases identical to TRBD1. CDR1 GTSNPN and CDR2 SVGIG come from the germline V gene (reference sequence). The CDR3 runs 15 residues. The junction had 8 bases not matched to a gene; V was cut back by 0 bases and J by 9 bases. The CDR3 DNA reads TGTGCCTGGAGTGTAAAGGGGGCGCGAAGTTCACCCCTCCACTTT. Its protein is CAWSVKGARSSPLHF.

CDR3 nucleotides: TGTGCCAGCAGCTTAGGCGCCGCAGGGGGCAACTACGAGCAGTACTTC. Translated: CASSLGAAGGNYEQYF. The chain links TRBV7-2 to TRBJ2-7; 8 positions match TRBD1. With 1 base clipped from V and 3 bases from J, the junction kept 8 bases outside the gene matches. CDR1 and CDR2 (germline): SGHTA, FQGNSA. CDR3 size: 16 residues. The variable domain in full, with the rest retrieved from reference TRBV7-2 and TRBJ2-7, is GAGVSQSPSNKVTEKGKDVELRCDPISGHTALYWYRQSLGQGLEFLIYFQGNSAPDKSGLPSDRFSAERTGGSVSTLTIQRTQQEDSAVYLCASSLGAAGGNYEQYFGPGTRLTVT.

The rearrangement joins TRBV7-2 to TRBJ2-3; a weak D match, TRBD2 (6 bases). In germline, CDR1 is SGHTA, CDR2 FQGNSA. V shed 5 bases and J shed 4 bases, with 13 bases lying between them. CDR3 length: 14 amino acids. The CDR3 loop reads CASSPMEGSDTQYF. CDR3 bases: TGTGCCAGCAGCCCGATGGAGGGGTCAGATACGCAGTATTTT.

The chain employs TRBV2 and TRBJ2-5; D may be TRBD2 (6 bases). This CDR3 is built from 12 residues. Between the trimmed V and J ends, which lost 7 bases and 5 bases, there was a span of 11 bases. From germline, CDR1 is SNHLY and CDR2 FYNNEI. CDR3 sequence reads: CASKKAGETQYF. CDR3 nucleotides: TGTGCCAGCAAGAAGGCGGGGGAGACCCAGTACTTC.

This clone has just a few counts. This chain uses TRBV28 with TRBJ1-4; unclear D gene. In germline, CDR1 is MDHEN, CDR2 SYDVKM. The CDR3 is 11 amino acids. Trimming left V 10 bases short and J 6 bases short, with 9 bases between. The CDR3 reads CATLGDEKLFF. CDR3 sequence (DNA): TGTGCCACCCTCGGGGATGAAAAACTGTTTTTT. Full variable domain (outside the CDR3, taken from reference TRBV28 and TRBJ1-4): DVKVTQSSRYLVKRTGEKVFLECVQDMDHENMFWYRQDPGLGLRLIYFSYDVKMKEKGDIPEGYSVSREKKERFSLILESASTNQTSMYLCATLGDEKLFFGSGTQLSVL.

V and J are TRBV5-1 and TRBJ1-6, with TRBD1 matching 7 bases. CDR1 is SGHRS and CDR2 is YFSETQ in the germline V gene. CDR3 length: 14 amino acids. Germline trimming cut 4 bases from V and 10 bases from J; bases unmatched to any gene: 8. In DNA, the CDR3 is TGCGCCAGCAGCCCCGGGACAGCTTTCTCACCCCTCCACTTT. It translates to CASSPGTAFSPLHF.

V and J are TRBV9 and TRBJ2-7, with 7 bases identical to TRBD1. From germline, CDR1 is SGDLS and CDR2 YYNGEE. V shed 3 bases and J 6 bases; nucleotides not matched to a gene: 6. This CDR3 contains 13 residues. The CDR3 region has the DNA TGTGCCAGCAGCGCCCTGACAGGGACCGAGCAGTACTTC. It translates to CASSALTGTEQYF. Based on the CDR3 plus reference TRBV9 and TRBJ2-7, the full variable domain is DSGVTQTPKHLITATGQRVTLRCSPRSGDLSVYWYQQSLDQGLQFLIQYYNGEERAKGNILERFSAQQFPDLHSELNLSSLELGDSALYFCASSALTGTEQYFGPGTRLTVT.

The rearrangement links TRBV7-9 to TRBJ2-7; 10 bases map to TRBD1. The V segment lost 4 bases and the J segment 2 bases; nucleotides outside the gene matches: 11. The CDR3 is 17 amino acids. CDR1 is SEHNR and CDR2 is FQNEAQ in the germline V gene (reference sequence). CDR3 residues: CASSSRDRGSLAYEQYF. The DNA of the CDR3 is TGTGCCAGCAGCTCCCGGGACAGGGGCTCTCTTGCCTACGAGCAGTACTTC.

The chain uses TRBV6-5 and TRBJ2-4; tentative D call: TRBD2 (5 bases). The germline gives CDR1 MNHEY, CDR2 SVGAGI. The CDR3 spans 12 residues. V was pared by 3 bases and J by 7 bases, with 7 bases between. CDR3 amino acids: CASSYSGNIQYF. CDR3 DNA sequence: TGTGCCAGCAGTTATTCGGGGAACATTCAGTACTTC.

The V gene is TRBV5-1, the J gene TRBJ2-2, with TRBD1 matching over 8 bases. The germline gives CDR1 SGHRS, CDR2 YFSETQ. J gave up 1 base and V 3 bases, and 2 bases lay outside the gene matches. This CDR3 is 15 amino acids long. The CDR3 nucleotides read TGCGCCAGCAGCTCACAGGGGGAGAACACCGGGGAGCTGTTTTTT. Amino acid sequence: CASSSQGENTGELFF.

The chain is built from TRBV18 and TRBJ1-3; the D gene is possibly TRBD1 (6 bases). Germline lookup yields CDR1 KGHSH and CDR2 LQKENI. Trimming cost V 6 bases and J 2 bases, with 14 bases left between them. CDR3 length equals 15 residues. CDR3 in DNA: TGTGCCAGCTCCTTAAGTCCAGGGGCTGGAAACACCATATATTTT. This sequence encodes CASSLSPGAGNTIYF.

The genes are TRBV9 and TRBJ2-3; 8 positions match TRBD1. Germline loops: CDR1 SGDLS, CDR2 YYNGEE. This CDR3 comprises 14 residues. The V and J ends lost 1 base and 3 bases, in that order; junction bases with no gene match: 1. CDR3 sequence (DNA): TGTGCCAGCAGCGTACGACAGGGGACAGATACGCAGTATTTT. Translated, it gives CASSVRQGTDTQYF.

This rearrangement joins TRBV27 to TRBJ1-5, with 12 nucleotides matching TRBD1. The CDR3 has 18 residues. Germline V gene data show CDR1 as MNHEY and CDR2 as SMNVEV (reference sequence). V was clipped by 0 bases and J by 5 bases; unmatched bases: 8. This CDR3 reads CASSLSGQGADLYQPQHF. Written as DNA, the CDR3 is TGTGCCAGCAGTTTATCGGGACAGGGGGCCGATTTGTATCAGCCCCAGCATTTT.